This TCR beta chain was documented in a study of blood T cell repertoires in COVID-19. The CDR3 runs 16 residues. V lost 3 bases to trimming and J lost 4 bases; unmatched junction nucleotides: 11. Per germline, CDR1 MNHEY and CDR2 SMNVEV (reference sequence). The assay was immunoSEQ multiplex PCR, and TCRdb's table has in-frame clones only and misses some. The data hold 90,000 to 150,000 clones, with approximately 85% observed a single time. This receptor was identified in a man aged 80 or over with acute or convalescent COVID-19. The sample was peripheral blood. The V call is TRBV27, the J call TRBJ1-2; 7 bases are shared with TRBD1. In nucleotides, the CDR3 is TGTGCCAGCAGTTTGTACGGGACAGCCGAAGGCTATGGCTACACCTTC. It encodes CASSLYGTAEGYGYTF.